This T cell receptor beta chain comes out of a study of control samples from healthy donors and cancer patients. This table comes from immunoSEQ multiplex PCR, and its TCRdb copy is limited to in-frame clones, with some not included. The sample yields more than 150,000 clones, 80% to 95% seen once. Trimming left V 0 bases short and J 2 bases short, with 5 bases between. Per the germline V gene, CDR1 is SGHRS and CDR2 is YFSETQ. This CDR3 has 14 residues. This clone appeared once. Sequencing was performed on blood. The chain links TRBV5-1 to TRBJ1-4; D ambiguous. The receptor was derived from a man between 18 and 29 years old in good health. CDR3 loop: CASSLEFTNEKLFF. The CDR3, as DNA: TGCGCCAGCAGCTTGGAGTTTACTAATGAAAAACTGTTTTTT.